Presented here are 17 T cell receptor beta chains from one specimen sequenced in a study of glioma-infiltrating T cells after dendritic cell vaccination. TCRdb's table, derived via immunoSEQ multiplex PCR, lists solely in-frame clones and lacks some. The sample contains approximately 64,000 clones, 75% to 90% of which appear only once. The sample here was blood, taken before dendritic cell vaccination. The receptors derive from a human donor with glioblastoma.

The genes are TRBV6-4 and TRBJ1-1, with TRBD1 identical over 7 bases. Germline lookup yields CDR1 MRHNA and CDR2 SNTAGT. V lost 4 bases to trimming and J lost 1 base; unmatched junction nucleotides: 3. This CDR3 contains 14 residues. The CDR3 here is CASSAGTENTEAFF. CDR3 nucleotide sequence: TGTGCCAGCAGTGCCGGGACAGAGAACACTGAAGCTTTCTTT.

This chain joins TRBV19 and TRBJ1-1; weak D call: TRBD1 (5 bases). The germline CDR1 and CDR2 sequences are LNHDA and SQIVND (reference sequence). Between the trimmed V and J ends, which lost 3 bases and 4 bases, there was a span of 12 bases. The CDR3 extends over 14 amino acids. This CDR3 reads CASSISGRGTEAFF. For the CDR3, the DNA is TGTGCCAGTAGTATTTCAGGGAGGGGCACTGAAGCTTTCTTT.

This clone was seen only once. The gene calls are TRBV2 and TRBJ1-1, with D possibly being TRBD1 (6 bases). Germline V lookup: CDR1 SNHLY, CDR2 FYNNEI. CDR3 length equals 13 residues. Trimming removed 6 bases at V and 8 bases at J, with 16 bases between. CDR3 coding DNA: TGTGCCAGCAGCGAGCCGGACAGAGTAGAAGCTTTCTTT. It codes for CASSEPDRVEAFF.

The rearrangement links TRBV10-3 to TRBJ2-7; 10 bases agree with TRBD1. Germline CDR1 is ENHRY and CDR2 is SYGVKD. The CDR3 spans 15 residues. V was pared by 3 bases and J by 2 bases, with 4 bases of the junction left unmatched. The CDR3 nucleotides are TGTGCCATCAGTGACTCCGGGACAGGGGCCTACGAGCAGTACTTC. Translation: CAISDSGTGAYEQYF.

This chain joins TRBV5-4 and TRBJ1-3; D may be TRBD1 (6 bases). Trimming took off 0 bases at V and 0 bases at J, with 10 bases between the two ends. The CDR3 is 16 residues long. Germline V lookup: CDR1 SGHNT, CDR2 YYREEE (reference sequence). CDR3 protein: CASSLDRARSGNTIYF. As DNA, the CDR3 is TGTGCCAGCAGCTTGGACAGGGCGCGCTCTGGAAACACCATATATTTT.

The CDR3 protein is CASSDTGTYNSPLHF. The CDR3 region has the DNA TGTGCCAGCAGCGATACAGGGACCTATAATTCACCCCTCCACTTT. The rearrangement links TRBV28 to TRBJ1-6; D possibly corresponds to TRBD1 (6 bases). The germline CDR1 and CDR2 sequences are MDHEN and SYDVKM. The CDR3 totals 15 residues. V lost 6 bases and J 2 bases, leaving 11 bases between the germline ends.

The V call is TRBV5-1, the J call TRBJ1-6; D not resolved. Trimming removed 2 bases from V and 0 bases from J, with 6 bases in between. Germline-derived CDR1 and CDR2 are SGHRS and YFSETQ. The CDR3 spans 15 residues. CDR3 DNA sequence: TGCGCCAGCAGCTTAAGGAGCTCCTATAATTCACCCCTCCACTTT. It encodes CASSLRSSYNSPLHF.

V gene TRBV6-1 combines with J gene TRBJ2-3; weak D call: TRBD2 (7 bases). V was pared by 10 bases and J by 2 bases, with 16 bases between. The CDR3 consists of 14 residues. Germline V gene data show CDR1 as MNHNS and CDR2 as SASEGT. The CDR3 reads CANSAGAPTDTQYF. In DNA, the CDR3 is TGTGCCAACAGCGCGGGGGCCCCCACAGATACGCAGTATTTT.

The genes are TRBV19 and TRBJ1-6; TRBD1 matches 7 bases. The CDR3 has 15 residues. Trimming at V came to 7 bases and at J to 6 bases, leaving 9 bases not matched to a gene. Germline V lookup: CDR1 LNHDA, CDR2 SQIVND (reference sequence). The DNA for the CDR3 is TGTGCCAGTAACCCGGACAGGAGGGGTAATTCACCCCTCCACTTT. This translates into CASNPDRRGNSPLHF.

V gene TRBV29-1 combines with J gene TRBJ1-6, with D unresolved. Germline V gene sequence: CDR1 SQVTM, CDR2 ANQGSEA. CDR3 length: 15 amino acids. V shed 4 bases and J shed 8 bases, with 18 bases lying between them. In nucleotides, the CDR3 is TGCAGCGTTGCTGTTACTCGGGGAAGGGATTCACCCCTCCACTTT. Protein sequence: CSVAVTRGRDSPLHF.

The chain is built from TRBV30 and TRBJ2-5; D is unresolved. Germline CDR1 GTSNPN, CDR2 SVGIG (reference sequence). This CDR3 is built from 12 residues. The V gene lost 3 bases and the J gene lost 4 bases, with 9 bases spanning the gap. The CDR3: CAWSLKPETQYF. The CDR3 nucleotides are TGTGCCTGGAGCCTTAAGCCAGAGACCCAGTACTTC. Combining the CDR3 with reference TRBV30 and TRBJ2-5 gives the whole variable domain SQTIHQWPATLVQPVGSPLSLECTVEGTSNPNLYWYRQAAGRGLQLLFYSVGIGQISSEVPQNLSASRPQDRQFILSSKKLLLSDSGFYLCAWSLKPETQYFGPGTRLLVL.

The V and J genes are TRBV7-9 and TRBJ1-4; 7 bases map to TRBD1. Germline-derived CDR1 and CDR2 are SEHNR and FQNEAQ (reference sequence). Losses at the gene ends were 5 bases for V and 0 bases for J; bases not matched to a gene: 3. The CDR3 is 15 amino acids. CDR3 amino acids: CASSPGQATNEKLFF. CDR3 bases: TGTGCCAGCAGCCCCGGACAGGCAACTAATGAAAAACTGTTTTTT.

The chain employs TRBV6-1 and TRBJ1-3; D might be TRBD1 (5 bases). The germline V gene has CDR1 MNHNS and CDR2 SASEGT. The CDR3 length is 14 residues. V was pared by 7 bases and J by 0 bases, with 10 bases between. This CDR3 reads CASTSTVSGNTIYF. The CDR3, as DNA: TGTGCCAGCACCTCGACAGTCTCTGGAAACACCATATATTTT.

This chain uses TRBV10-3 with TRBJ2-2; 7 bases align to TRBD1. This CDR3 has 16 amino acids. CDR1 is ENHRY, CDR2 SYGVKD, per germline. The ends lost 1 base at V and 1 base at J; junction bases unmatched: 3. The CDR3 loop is CAISEFGQENTGELFF. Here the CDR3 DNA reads TGTGCCATCAGTGAGTTTGGACAGGAGAACACCGGGGAGCTGTTTTTT.

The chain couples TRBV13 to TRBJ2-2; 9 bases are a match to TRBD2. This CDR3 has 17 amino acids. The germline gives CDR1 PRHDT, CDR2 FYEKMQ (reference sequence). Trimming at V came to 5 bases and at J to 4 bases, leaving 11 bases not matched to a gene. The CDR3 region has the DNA TGTGCCAGCAGCCAGCCCTTGGCGGGGGGGGGCACCGGGGAGCTGTTTTTT. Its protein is CASSQPLAGGGTGELFF.

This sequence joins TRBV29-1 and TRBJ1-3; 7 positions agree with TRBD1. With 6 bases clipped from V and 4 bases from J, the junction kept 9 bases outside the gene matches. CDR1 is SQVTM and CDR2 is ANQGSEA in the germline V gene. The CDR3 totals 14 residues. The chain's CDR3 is CSVLTGESGNTIYF. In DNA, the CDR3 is TGCAGCGTCCTTACAGGGGAATCGGGAAACACCATATATTTT.

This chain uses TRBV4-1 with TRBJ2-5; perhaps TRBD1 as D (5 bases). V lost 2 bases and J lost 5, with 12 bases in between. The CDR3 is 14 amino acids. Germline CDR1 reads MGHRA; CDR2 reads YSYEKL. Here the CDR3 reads CASSQIQGGETQYF. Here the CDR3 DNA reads TGCGCCAGCAGCCAAATTCAGGGCGGCGAGACCCAGTACTTC.